Listed here are 24 T cell receptor beta chains from one sample, sequenced in a study of post-analysis software for immune sequencing data. The antigens of these receptors remain unknown. Findings of the study overall: Among four to six TRBV segments more frequent in patients than controls were TRBV5-6, TRBV5-1 and TRBV20-1.

Built from TCR beta cDNA, the libraries had unique molecular identifiers in them. TCRdb passed the PCR reads through MiXCR, listing each CDR3 protein once. The table has under 900,000 distinct CDR3 sequences, 53% seen once; the top ten hold under 6%. Sequenced sample: blood. The receptors were gathered from a girl aged 5-17 years with multiple sclerosis.

This clonotype was counted between two and nine times. The CDR3 DNA sequence: TGTGCCAGCAGCACTAGCGGGGGGAGTGTAGAGACCCAGTACTTC. Translation: CASSTSGGSVETQYF. The gene calls are TRBV25-1 and TRBJ2-7; TRBD2 matches at 12 bases. The J call could be wrong; TRBJ2-5 is a better fit for the DNA end. From germline, CDR1 is MGHDK and CDR2 SYGVNS. The CDR3 has 15 residues.

This chain uses TRBV4-1 with TRBJ2-7, with 8 nucleotides matching TRBD1. Germline assignment: CDR1 MGHRA and CDR2 YSYEKL. The CDR3 contains 17 residues. After removal of 0 bases from V and 7 bases from J, the junction contained 14 bases not matched to a gene. DNA of the CDR3: TGCGCCAGCAGCCAAGACGTCCAGGGGGCCGGGTCGTCTGAGCAGTACTTC. As protein: CASSQDVQGAGSSEQYF.

The chain joins TRBV7-6 to TRBJ2-7; 14 bases fit TRBD2. V shed 5 bases and J 2 bases; nucleotides not matched to a gene: 14. From germline, CDR1 is SGHVS and CDR2 FNYEAQ. The CDR3 spans 19 residues. This chain's CDR3 is CASSNRLGLAGAQPYEQYF. Written as DNA, the CDR3 is TGTGCCAGCAGCAACCGCCTGGGACTAGCGGGGGCACAACCCTACGAGCAGTACTTC.

The V call is TRBV29-1, the J call TRBJ1-2; the D is unclear. Trimming cost V 3 bases and J 12 bases, with 5 bases left between them. In germline, CDR1 is SQVTM, CDR2 ANQGSEA. The CDR3 sequence is 8 residues long. CDR3 sequence: CSVESDTF. The CDR3 DNA sequence: TGCAGCGTTGAGTCGGACACCTTC.

The chain employs TRBV6-6 and TRBJ2-1; D may be TRBD1 (6 bases). Germline values: CDR1 MNHNY, CDR2 SVGAGI (reference sequence). Trimming stripped 7 bases from V and 1 base from J, with 17 bases between. The CDR3 runs 16 residues. CDR3 nucleotide sequence: TGTGCCAGCATTCGGTTACAGGGTATTTCCTACAATGAGCAGTTCTTC. This codes for CASIRLQGISYNEQFF.

The CDR3 region has the DNA TGCAGCGTTGAACCTAGGCGAGATACGCAGTATTTT. Its translation: CSVEPRRDTQYF. V is TRBV29-1 and J is TRBJ2-3; D is unresolved. CDR1 is SQVTM and CDR2 is ANQGSEA in the germline V gene. CDR3 length: 12 amino acids. The V gene lost 2 bases and the J gene lost 5 bases, with 8 bases spanning the gap.

The V gene is TRBV20-1, the J gene TRBJ2-5; D is possibly TRBD1 (5 bases). CDR1 is DFQATT and CDR2 is SNEGSKA in the germline V gene (reference sequence). There are 13 residues in the CDR3. Trimming removed 5 bases at V and 4 bases at J, with 14 bases between. CDR3: CSALPQGGETQYF. CDR3 DNA: TGCAGTGCTCTACCTCAGGGTGGAGAGACCCAGTACTTC.

This rearrangement joins TRBV7-8 to TRBJ1-2; TRBD1 is a possible D gene (6 bases). The CDR3 length is 15 residues. The germline V gene has CDR1 SGHVS and CDR2 FQNEAQ. Trimming took off 4 bases at V and 8 bases at J, with 20 bases between the two ends. The CDR3 sequence: CASSYGGSGVEGYTF. Here the CDR3 DNA reads TGTGCCAGCAGCTACGGGGGCTCCGGGGTGGAAGGCTACACCTTC.

The chain links TRBV20-1 to TRBJ2-7; a weak D match, TRBD2 (7 bases). The CDR3 covers 12 residues. Germline CDR1 is DFQATT and CDR2 is SNEGSKA (reference sequence). With 5 bases removed from V and 5 bases from J, the gap between germline ends came to 13 bases. Written as DNA, the CDR3 is TGCAGTGCTCTTCGGGGGGCGGACGAGCAGTACTTC. Amino acids: CSALRGADEQYF.

This chain uses TRBV7-2 with TRBJ2-7; the match to TRBD2 covers 8 bases. Germline CDR1 and CDR2: SGHTA and FQGNSA. This CDR3 is built from 16 residues. Trimming at V came to 5 bases and at J to 2 bases, leaving 11 bases not matched to a gene. The CDR3 DNA sequence: TGTGCCAGCAGCCGCCCCGGGACTAGTTCGGCCTACGAGCAGTACTTC. Encoded protein: CASSRPGTSSAYEQYF. Looking up the rest from reference TRBV7-2 and TRBJ2-7 gives the full variable domain: GAGVSQSPSNKVTEKGKDVELRCDPISGHTALYWYRQSLGQGLEFLIYFQGNSAPDKSGLPSDRFSAERTGGSVSTLTIQRTQQEDSAVYLCASSRPGTSSAYEQYFGPGTRLTVT.

The V call is TRBV7-3, the J call TRBJ2-1; 10 nucleotides line up with TRBD1. V lost 5 bases and J lost 5; bases outside the gene matches: 9. The CDR3 spans 16 residues. Per the germline V gene, CDR1 is SGHTA and CDR2 is FQGTGA. The CDR3 protein is CASSLQGQGRHNEQFF. CDR3 DNA sequence: TGTGCCAGCAGCCTTCAGGGACAGGGGAGACACAATGAGCAGTTCTTC.

This clonotype has a handful of counts. The chain couples TRBV6-1 to TRBJ2-7; D is ambiguous. Matching the DNA end better, TRBJ2-5 makes the J call doubtful. Germline V gene data show CDR1 as MNHNS and CDR2 as SASEGT. The CDR3 loop spans 17 amino acids. The CDR3 sequence: CASSERYSPLAGETQYF. CDR3 DNA sequence: TGTGCCAGCAGTGAAAGATACAGCCCCTTGGCAGGAGAGACCCAGTACTTC.

The chain employs TRBV7-2 and TRBJ1-1, with 8 bases matching TRBD1. Unmatched junction bases numbered 17, after V lost 6 bases and J lost 5 bases. CDR3 length: 17 residues. CDR1 is SGHTA and CDR2 is FQGNSA in the germline V gene. The CDR3 protein is CASRLHTDRVARTEAFF. The CDR3, as DNA: TGTGCCAGCAGATTACACACGGACAGGGTGGCGAGGACTGAAGCTTTCTTT.

Turning to this clonotype: The germline gene is not matched at one end of the junction; a read error may be the cause. This chain uses TRBV7-9 with TRBJ1-2, with D possibly TRBD1 on 5 matching bases. Per the germline V gene, CDR1 is SEHNR and CDR2 is FQNEAQ (reference sequence). The CDR3 is made up of 15 amino acids. The CDR3 coding sequence is TGTGCCAGCAGCTTAGCGAGAGACAGCAACTGTGGCTACACCTTC. As protein: CASSLARDSNCGYTF.

This chain links TRBV4-1 with TRBJ2-7; 9 bases align to TRBD1. Trimming cost V 1 base and J 6 bases; bases outside gene matches: 4. The CDR3 runs 14 residues. Germline V gene data show CDR1 as MGHRA and CDR2 as YSYEKL. This CDR3 is CASSQGDREREQYF. Here the CDR3 DNA reads TGCGCCAGCAGCCAAGGGGACAGGGAACGCGAGCAGTACTTC.

The chain combines TRBV6-5 with TRBJ2-3, with 11 bases that match TRBD2. With V trimmed by 2 bases and J by 4 bases, 11 bases remained unmatched. This CDR3 has 18 amino acids. Germline lookup yields CDR1 MNHEY and CDR2 SVGAGI. The CDR3 spells CASSYHQTSGKPPDTQYF. Here the CDR3 DNA reads TGTGCCAGCAGTTACCACCAGACTAGCGGGAAGCCTCCAGATACGCAGTATTTT.

The V and J genes are TRBV2 and TRBJ2-6, with a possible D match to TRBD1 (6 bases). CDR3 length: 15 residues. Per germline, CDR1 SNHLY and CDR2 FYNNEI. The germline V and J ends were trimmed by 7 bases and 3 bases, with 13 bases remaining between them. CDR3 loop: CASNLRDIGANVLTF. The CDR3 DNA reads TGTGCCAGCAACCTGAGGGACATTGGGGCCAACGTCCTGACTTTC.

The CDR3 is CASSHVDQGPYEQYF. The DNA for the CDR3 is TGTGCCAGCAGTCACGTGGACCAAGGCCCCTACGAGCAGTACTTC. The gene calls are TRBV6-2 or TRBV6-3 and TRBJ2-7; the D is unclear. The V end was cut by 5 bases, the J end by 2 bases, with 16 bases between. CDR3 length: 15 residues. Germline V gene sequence: CDR1 MNHEY, CDR2 SVGEGT.

Here the CDR3 DNA reads TGCGCCAGCAGCTCGAGCGGGACCCTGTACCAAGAGACCCAGTACTTC. Translating it yields CASSSSGTLYQETQYF. V usage is TRBV5-1 and J usage is TRBJ2-5, with 7 bases aligning to TRBD2. Germline CDR1 is SGHRS and CDR2 is YFSETQ. The CDR3 contains 16 residues. J was trimmed by 0 bases and V by 3 bases; bases with no gene match: 8. Based on the CDR3 plus reference TRBV5-1 and TRBJ2-5, the full variable domain is KAGVTQTPRYLIKTRGQQVTLSCSPISGHRSVSWYQQTPGQGLQFLFEYFSETQRNKGNFPGRFSGRQFSNSRSEMNVSTLELGDSALYLCASSSSGTLYQETQYFGPGTRLLVL.

This clonotype was seen more than once but under ten times. The chain uses TRBV27 and TRBJ2-7; D tentatively reads TRBD1 or TRBD2 (5 bases each). In germline, CDR1 is MNHEY, CDR2 SMNVEV (reference sequence). This CDR3 has 16 residues. V gave up 3 bases and J gave up 5 bases, with 20 bases separating them. The CDR3 DNA sequence: TGTGCCAGCAGTTTTCTGCGGGCAGGGAGCGCCCACGAGCAGTACTTC. This gives the protein CASSFLRAGSAHEQYF.

The chain employs TRBV7-3 and TRBJ1-1; D remains ambiguous. V lost 0 bases and J lost 5, with 13 bases in between. Per germline, CDR1 SGHTA and CDR2 FQGTGA. This CDR3 comprises 15 residues. The CDR3 nucleotides are TGTGCCAGCAGCTTAACGGGAAGGGCTGGGACTGAAGCTTTCTTT. It yields the protein CASSLTGRAGTEAFF.

The chain recombines TRBV7-8 with TRBJ2-7, with 7 bases lining up with TRBD1. The J call may not be correct, given that the DNA end is closer to TRBJ2-5. The CDR3 is made up of 14 amino acids. Germline V gene lookup returns CDR1 SGHVS and CDR2 FQNEAQ. The CDR3 bases are TGTGCCAGCAGCTTAGGAGACAGGGTCGAGACCCAGTACTTC. Translating gives CASSLGDRVETQYF.

The rearrangement joins TRBV7-2 to TRBJ2-7, with 9 positions matching TRBD1. CDR3 length: 15 residues. Germline-derived CDR1 and CDR2 are SGHTA and FQGNSA. The V and J ends lost 1 base and 5 bases, in that order; junction bases with no gene match: 6. Here the CDR3 reads CASSLGWDRAHEQYF. The CDR3 DNA sequence: TGTGCCAGCAGCTTAGGTTGGGACAGGGCCCACGAGCAGTACTTC.

This clonotype showed up just a few times. The CDR3 DNA reads as TGCAGCGTCGTTACAGGGCCAGAGACCCAGTACTTC. Its translation: CSVVTGPETQYF. This chain links TRBV29-1 with TRBJ2-5, with D perhaps matching TRBD1 (6 bases). Trimming shortened V by 6 bases and J by 4 bases, and 12 bases separated the two germline ends. Germline CDR1 and CDR2: SQVTM and ANQGSEA. The CDR3 runs to 12 residues.